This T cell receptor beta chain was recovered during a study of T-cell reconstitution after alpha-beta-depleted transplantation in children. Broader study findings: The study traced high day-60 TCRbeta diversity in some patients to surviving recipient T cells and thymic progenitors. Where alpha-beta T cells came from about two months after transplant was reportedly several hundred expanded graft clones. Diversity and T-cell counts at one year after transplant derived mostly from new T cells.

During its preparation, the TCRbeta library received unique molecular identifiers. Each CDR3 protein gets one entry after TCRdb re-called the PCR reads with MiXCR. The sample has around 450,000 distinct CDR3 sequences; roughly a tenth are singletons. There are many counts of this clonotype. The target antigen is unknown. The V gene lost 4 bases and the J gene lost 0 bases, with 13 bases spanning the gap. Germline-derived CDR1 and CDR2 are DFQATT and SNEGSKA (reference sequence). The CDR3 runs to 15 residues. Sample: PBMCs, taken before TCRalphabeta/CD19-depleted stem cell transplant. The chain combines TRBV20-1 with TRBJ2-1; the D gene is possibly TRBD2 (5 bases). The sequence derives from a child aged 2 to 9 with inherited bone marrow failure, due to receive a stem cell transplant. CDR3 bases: TGCAGTGCTAATGACTACAACAGCTCCTACAATGAGCAGTTCTTC. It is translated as CSANDYNSSYNEQFF.